Following are 2 T cell receptor beta chains from one sample sequenced in a study of blood T cell repertoires in COVID-19. Some clones are missing from TCRdb's copy, which holds only in-frame ones; the method was immunoSEQ multiplex PCR. The sample lists around 70,000 clones, 65% to 85% occurring once. Sequencing was carried out using peripheral blood. The receptors derive from a woman aged 55-75 years with acute or convalescent COVID-19.

This chain uses TRBV19 with TRBJ2-3; TRBD2 matches 13 bases. The CDR3 runs 15 residues. Germline trimming cut 5 bases from V and 11 bases from J; bases unmatched to any gene: 10. Germline V gene lookup returns CDR1 LNHDA and CDR2 SQIVND (reference sequence). This chain's CDR3 is CASSALAGGTFEQYF. CDR3 DNA: TGTGCCAGTAGTGCACTAGCGGGGGGGACATTTGAGCAGTATTTT. The complete variable domain, with remaining parts taken from reference TRBV19 and TRBJ2-3, reads DGGITQSPKYLFRKEGQNVTLSCEQNLNHDAMYWYRQDPGQGLRLIYYSQIVNDFQKGDIAEGYSVSREKKESFPLTVTSAQKNPTAFYLCASSALAGGTFEQYFGPGTRLTVL.

The chain links TRBV5-1 to TRBJ1-2; 10 bases are a match to TRBD1. CDR1 is SGHRS, CDR2 YFSETQ, per germline. V was pared by 4 bases and J by 3 bases, with 6 bases of the junction left unmatched. The length of the CDR3 is 15 residues. The CDR3 region has the DNA TGCGCCAGCAGCGACTCGACAGGGGGCGACTATGGCTACACCTTC. Its translation is CASSDSTGGDYGYTF.